This T cell receptor beta chain was identified in a study of human T cells and chemical hapten exposure. Trimming removed 0 bases from V and 8 bases from J, with 11 bases in between. Germline loops: CDR1 LGHNA, CDR2 YNFKEQ. The CDR3 length is 14 residues. Each CDR3 protein is one row after TCRdb ran MiXCR on the RACE reads. The sample lists roughly 160,000 distinct CDR3 sequences, 14% seen once, with about 1.7% in the top ten. Documented time point: patch test 1, 2 weeks after DPC sensitization. Noted treatment: therapeutic diphenylcyclopropenone sensitization with weekly scalp DPC. The starting material was whole blood, obtained in connection with sensitization to the hapten diphenylcyclopropenone (DPC). The V gene is TRBV4-2, the J gene TRBJ2-1; D is unresolved. The TCR comes from a woman aged 30 to 39 with alopecia areata. Some clones in this sample may be carry-over from other donors' samples. CDR3 in amino acids: CASSQDPGRDEQFF. Here the CDR3 DNA reads TGTGCCAGCAGCCAAGATCCAGGCCGCGATGAGCAGTTCTTC.